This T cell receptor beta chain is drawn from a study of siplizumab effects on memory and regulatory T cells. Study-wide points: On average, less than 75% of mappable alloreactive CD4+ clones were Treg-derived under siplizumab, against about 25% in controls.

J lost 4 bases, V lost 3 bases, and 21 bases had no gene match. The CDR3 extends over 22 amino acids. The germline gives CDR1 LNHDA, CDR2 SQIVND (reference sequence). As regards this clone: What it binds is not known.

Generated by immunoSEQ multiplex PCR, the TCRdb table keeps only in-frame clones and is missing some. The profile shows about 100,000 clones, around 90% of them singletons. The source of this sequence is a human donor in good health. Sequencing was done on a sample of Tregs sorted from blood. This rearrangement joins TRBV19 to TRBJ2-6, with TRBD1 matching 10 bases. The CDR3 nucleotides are TGTGCCAGTAGTATCCGCGGACCCTCGGACAGGGGGACTTTCTCCGGGGCCAACGTCCTGACTTTC. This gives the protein CASSIRGPSDRGTFSGANVLTF.